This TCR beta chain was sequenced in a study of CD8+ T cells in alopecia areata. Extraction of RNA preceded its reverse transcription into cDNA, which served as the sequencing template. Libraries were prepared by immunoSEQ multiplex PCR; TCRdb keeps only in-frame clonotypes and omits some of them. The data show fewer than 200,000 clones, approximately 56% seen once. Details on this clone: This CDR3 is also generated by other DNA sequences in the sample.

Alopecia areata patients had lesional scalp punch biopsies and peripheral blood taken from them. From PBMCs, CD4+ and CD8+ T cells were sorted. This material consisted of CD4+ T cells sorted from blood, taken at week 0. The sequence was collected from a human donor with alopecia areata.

CDR3 loop: CASSLGGPYNEQFF. The DNA of the CDR3 is TGCGCCAGCAGCTTGGGGGGGCCCTACAATGAGCAGTTCTTC. The gene calls are TRBV5-1 and TRBJ2-1; weak D call: TRBD1 (6 bases). This CDR3 has 14 amino acids. The germline gives CDR1 SGHRS, CDR2 YFSETQ. Trimming removed 0 bases at V and 2 bases at J, with 6 bases between.